The clone carrying this T cell receptor beta chain was found many times. Its matching antigen is unknown. This specimen comes from a study of CD8+CD57+ T cells in acquired aplastic anemia. Study in general: Sorted CD4+ and CD8+ cells yielded DNA averaging around 3.5 ug.

CDR1 and CDR2 from the germline V gene are SEHNR and FQNEAQ (reference sequence). V lost 3 bases and J 1 base, leaving 9 bases between the germline ends. The CDR3 contains 14 residues. Flow cytometry had shown expanded CD8+CD57+ cells in the patients chosen for sequencing. Diagnosis of severe acquired aplastic anemia applied to all patients. Genomic DNA, serving as template, underwent TCR beta VDJ and CDR3 profiling. TCRdb reanalysed the reads using MiXCR and keeps one entry per CDR3 protein. The repertoire includes fewer than 250,000 distinct CDR3 sequences, around 46% of them detected once, and 6.5% to 10% sits in the top ten. General study points: A set of approximately 30 CD8+ CDR3 sequences was shared between patients and controls, and these sequences appeared highly expressed in patients. CD8+ Simpson's diversity in patients was not significantly different from that in controls.

The J gene is TRBJ1-1, the V gene TRBV7-9; D call uncertain. The sequence derives from a human donor with aplastic anemia. Input material: sorted CD4+, CD8+, or CD8+CD57+ T cells (not recorded which) from PBMCs. The CDR3, as DNA: TGTGCCAGCAGCTTCACCTCGCCGAACACTGAAGCTTTCTTT. It yields the protein CASSFTSPNTEAFF.